A single sample is the source of the 26 T cell receptor beta chains below, sequenced in a study of Ad26.COV2.S vaccination and SARS-CoV-2 variants. The method was immunoSEQ multiplex PCR; TCRdb's version includes in-frame clones alone and lacks a portion of them. The sample shows about 330,000 clones, under 90% of them seen only once. The treatment was: 19 received Ad26.COV2.S at low or high dose, single or two shots; about 5 received placebo; per-sample allocation not given. Samples analyzed were those drawn on day 63 after the first vaccine or placebo injection. Sequences were derived from peripheral blood, sampled in a trial of Ad26.COV2.S vaccine versus placebo. The receptors come from a person between 18 and 59 years old who received the Ad26.COV2.S COVID-19 vaccine or a placebo.

J is TRBJ1-1 and V is TRBV24-1; the match to TRBD1 covers 10 bases. Germline lookup yields CDR1 KGHDR and CDR2 SFDVKD. The CDR3 loop spans 20 amino acids. With 7 bases clipped from V and 1 base from J, the junction kept 20 bases outside the gene matches. Here the CDR3 reads CATSPGQGVHALPGNTEAFF. The CDR3 nucleotides read TGTGCCACCAGCCCTGGACAGGGGGTCCACGCTCTCCCCGGGAACACTGAAGCTTTCTTT.

This chain connects TRBV21-1 to TRBJ2-1; TRBD2 reflects the table's D call only, with no check against the DNA. TRBV21-1 is a pseudogene locus. This CDR3 has 13 residues. The CDR3, as DNA: TGTGCCAGCAGCAAAGAACGGTTCAATGAGCAGTTCTTC. The encoded protein is CASSKERFNEQFF.

V gene TRBV18 combines with J gene TRBJ1-1; no clear D. Trimming took off 1 base at V and 1 base at J, with 7 bases between the two ends. Germline loops: CDR1 KGHSH, CDR2 LQKENI. CDR3 length: 14 residues. As DNA, the CDR3 is TGTGCCAGCTCACCACTGGCGACGAACACTGAAGCTTTCTTT. Protein product: CASSPLATNTEAFF.

V gene TRBV10-3 combines with J gene TRBJ2-4; 10 bases are shared with TRBD2. The V segment lost 3 bases and the J segment 6 bases; nucleotides outside the gene matches: 8. Germline assignment: CDR1 ENHRY and CDR2 SYGVKD. The length of the CDR3 is 16 residues. The DNA for the CDR3 is TGTGCCATCAGTGATTCGGTAGCGGGGGGAGGAAACATTCAGTACTTC. Translating gives CAISDSVAGGGNIQYF.

V usage is TRBV7-2 and J usage is TRBJ2-1; 13 nucleotides align to TRBD2. The V gene's germline CDR1 is SGHTA and CDR2 FQGNSA. J gave up 10 bases and V 1 base, and 4 bases lay outside the gene matches. The CDR3 is 15 residues long. Here the CDR3 reads CASSLEGTSGTEQFF. CDR3 DNA sequence: TGTGCCAGCAGCTTAGAAGGGACTAGCGGGACCGAGCAGTTCTTC.

The gene calls are TRBV27 and TRBJ1-1; TRBD1 matches 8 bases. J gave up 4 bases and V 3 bases, and 7 bases lay outside the gene matches. Per the germline V gene, CDR1 is MNHEY and CDR2 is SMNVEV (reference sequence). This CDR3 has 15 residues. The CDR3 bases are TGTGCCAGCAGTTTGGACAGGGAATGGGGCACTGAAGCTTTCTTT. Protein product: CASSLDREWGTEAFF.

The DNA for the CDR3 is TGTGCCAGCAGTGGATTGGGCCTCAATCAGCCCCAGCATTTT. Amino acids: CASSGLGLNQPQHF. The V call is TRBV25-1, the J call TRBJ1-5; D is undetermined. This CDR3 is 14 amino acids long. CDR1 MGHDK and CDR2 SYGVNS come from the germline V gene. Trimming removed 4 bases from V and 3 bases from J, with 10 bases in between.

The chain couples TRBV9 to TRBJ2-6; 15 bases are shared with TRBD2. This CDR3 region has 22 residues. Trimming cost V 0 bases and J 0 bases; bases outside gene matches: 10. In germline, CDR1 is SGDLS, CDR2 YYNGEE. This CDR3 reads CASSVAGLAGGPWGSGANVLTF. In nucleotides, the CDR3 is TGTGCCAGCAGCGTAGCAGGACTAGCGGGGGGGCCCTGGGGCTCTGGGGCCAACGTCCTGACTTTC.

J is TRBJ2-3 and V is TRBV18; tentatively, D is TRBD2 (5 bases). This CDR3 region has 16 residues. Per the germline V gene, CDR1 is KGHSH and CDR2 is LQKENI. Trimming removed 3 bases at V and 5 bases at J, with 18 bases between. CDR3 region: CASSPRTSLDRDTQYF. In nucleotides, the CDR3 is TGTGCCAGCTCACCTCGGACTTCCCTGGACCGAGATACGCAGTATTTT.

The J gene is TRBJ1-1, the V gene TRBV15, with a tentative D call TRBD1 (5 bases). Trimming removed 5 bases at V and 1 base at J, with 14 bases between. The CDR3 is made up of 15 amino acids. The germline CDR1 and CDR2 sequences are LNHNV and YYDKDF (reference sequence). The CDR3 sequence: CATSSSVGGNTEAFF. CDR3 nucleotide sequence: TGTGCCACCAGCTCTAGCGTGGGGGGGAACACTGAAGCTTTCTTT. Drawing the rest from reference TRBV15 and TRBJ1-1, the complete variable domain is DAMVIQNPRYQVTQFGKPVTLSCSQTLNHNVMYWYQQKSSQAPKLLFHYYDKDFNNEADTPDNFQSRRPNTSFCFLDIRSPGLGDTAMYLCATSSSVGGNTEAFFGQGTRLTVV.

The chain carries TRBV18 and TRBJ2-5; TRBD1 agrees at 7 bases. The germline V gene has CDR1 KGHSH and CDR2 LQKENI. This CDR3 comprises 14 residues. Trimming removed 3 bases from V and 1 base from J; junction bases left unmatched: 2. In DNA form, the CDR3 reads TGTGCCAGCTCACCGGGACAGCTCCAAGAGACCCAGTACTTC. Translation gives CASSPGQLQETQYF.

The chain combines TRBV24-1 with TRBJ2-3; 10 positions agree with TRBD1. Per the germline V gene, CDR1 is KGHDR and CDR2 is SFDVKD. V lost 2 bases, J lost 2 bases, and 6 bases stayed unmatched. The CDR3 consists of 17 residues. CDR3 loop: CATSDSGTGAPTDTQYF. CDR3 nucleotides: TGTGCCACCAGTGATTCCGGGACAGGGGCGCCCACAGATACGCAGTATTTT.

The rearrangement joins TRBV29-1 to TRBJ2-5; D remains ambiguous. With 6 bases removed from V and 9 bases from J, the gap between germline ends came to 11 bases. The CDR3 has 10 residues. The germline V gene has CDR1 SQVTM and CDR2 ANQGSEA. CDR3 sequence reads: CSVLPESQYF. CDR3 nucleotide sequence: TGCAGCGTCCTCCCCGAGTCCCAGTACTTC. The complete variable domain, with remaining parts taken from reference TRBV29-1 and TRBJ2-5, reads SAVISQKPSRDICQRGTSLTIQCQVDSQVTMMFWYRQQPGQSLTLIATANQGSEATYESGFVIDKFPISRPNLTFSTLTVSNMSPEDSSIYLCSVLPESQYFGPGTRLLVL.

The J gene is TRBJ1-2, the V gene TRBV3-1 (or the pseudogene TRBV3-2); no clear D gene. The ends were cut back, 7 bases at V and 4 bases at J, with 10 bases in the middle. CDR1 and CDR2 (germline): LGHDT, YNNKEL (reference sequence). The CDR3 has 12 amino acids. The CDR3 loop is CASMDGSYGYTF. The CDR3 coding sequence is TGTGCCAGCATGGACGGGAGCTATGGCTACACCTTC.

The chain couples TRBV5-1 to TRBJ2-7; D not resolved. Germline assignment: CDR1 SGHRS and CDR2 YFSETQ. CDR3 size: 14 residues. With 1 base removed from V and 5 bases from J, the gap between germline ends came to 13 bases. The CDR3 region is CASSLRRPGDEQYF. The DNA of the CDR3 is TGCGCCAGCAGCTTGAGACGACCCGGAGACGAGCAGTACTTC.

V is TRBV19 and J is TRBJ2-7; 7 bases fit TRBD1. V lost 5 bases, J lost 6 bases, and 7 bases stayed unmatched. The CDR3 has 13 residues. Germline loops: CDR1 LNHDA, CDR2 SQIVND (reference sequence). CDR3 bases: TGTGCCAGTAGTTCTATATCAGGGGGCGAGCAGTACGTC. Protein: CASSSISGGEQYV.

V gene TRBV2 combines with J gene TRBJ2-5, with 10 bases aligning to TRBD2. V dropped 2 bases and J dropped 5; count of bases not matched to a gene: 11. Germline CDR1 SNHLY, CDR2 FYNNEI. This CDR3 is 17 amino acids long. Here the CDR3 DNA reads TGTGCCAGCAGTGAATCTAGGTCTAGCGGGAGTCTGGAGACCCAGTACTTC. This sequence encodes CASSESRSSGSLETQYF.

This clone was recorded once. The chain uses TRBV18 and TRBJ2-2; no clear D. V lost 6 bases and J 1 base, leaving 6 bases between the germline ends. The V gene's germline CDR1 is KGHSH and CDR2 LQKENI. This CDR3 contains 13 residues. The CDR3 reads CASSRENTGELFF. In DNA form, the CDR3 reads TGTGCCAGCTCCCGAGAGAACACCGGGGAGCTGTTTTTT. Full variable domain (rest looked up from reference TRBV18 and TRBJ2-2): NAGVMQNPRHLVRRRGQEARLRCSPMKGHSHVYWYRQLPEEGLKFMVYLQKENIIDESGMPKERFSAEFPKEGPSILRIQQVVRGDSAAYFCASSRENTGELFFGEGSRLTVL.

This rearrangement joins TRBV6-6 to TRBJ2-7, with 7 bases matching TRBD1. V was pared by 6 bases and J by 5 bases, with 7 bases of the junction left unmatched. Germline CDR1 reads MNHNY; CDR2 reads SVGAGI (reference sequence). The CDR3 covers 13 residues. CDR3 nucleotides: TGTGCCAGCAGATCGACAGGGATGGACGAGCAGTACTTC. It specifies CASRSTGMDEQYF.

The chain joins TRBV19 to TRBJ2-3; maybe TRBD1 (5 bases). Germline CDR1 LNHDA, CDR2 SQIVND (reference sequence). V dropped 5 bases and J dropped 2 bases, with 8 bases sitting between them. This CDR3 has 13 amino acids. CDR3 sequence: CASSDRYTDTQYF. CDR3 nucleotides: TGTGCCAGTAGTGACAGATACACAGATACGCAGTATTTT.

The chain joins TRBV14 to TRBJ2-2, with D perhaps matching TRBD2 (6 bases). The CDR3 covers 17 residues. V lost 0 bases and J 3 bases, leaving 14 bases between the germline ends. Looked up from germline, CDR1 is SGHDN and CDR2 is FVKESK. Here the CDR3 DNA reads TGTGCCAGCAGCCAAGACTGGGGGGACCTCCACACCGGGGAGCTGTTTTTT. This codes for CASSQDWGDLHTGELFF.

This clone occurred a few times. The V call is TRBV2, the J call TRBJ1-2; 9 positions agree with TRBD1. Per germline, CDR1 SNHLY and CDR2 FYNNEI. The CDR3 has 14 amino acids. J was trimmed by 8 bases and V by 6 bases; bases with no gene match: 10. The CDR3 region is CASRQQADRGGYTF. The CDR3 DNA reads as TGTGCCAGCAGGCAACAAGCGGACAGGGGCGGCTACACCTTC.

This chain connects TRBV10-3 to TRBJ2-2; D remains ambiguous. V dropped 11 bases and J dropped 3 bases, with 16 bases sitting between them. There are 14 residues in the CDR3. Germline CDR1 ENHRY, CDR2 SYGVKD. This chain's CDR3 is CASRDARDTGELFF. The CDR3 coding sequence is TGTGCCTCCCGAGACGCACGGGACACCGGGGAGCTGTTTTTT.

V usage is TRBV7-9 and J usage is TRBJ1-2; TRBD1 might be the D (5 bases). This CDR3 is built from 14 residues. Trimming took 0 bases from V and 2 from J, leaving 7 bases between them. Germline-derived CDR1 and CDR2 are SEHNR and FQNEAQ (reference sequence). The CDR3 region is CASSLAGPNYGYTF. The CDR3 region has the DNA TGTGCCAGCAGCTTAGCGGGACCAAACTATGGCTACACCTTC.

The chain has TRBV6-5 and TRBJ1-1, with 8 nucleotides matching TRBD1. Germline CDR1 reads MNHEY; CDR2 reads SVGAGI. The V gene end was trimmed by 4 bases and the J gene end by 1 base; junction bases not matched to a gene: 5. This CDR3 is 15 amino acids long. In DNA form, the CDR3 reads TGTGCCAGCAGTTTATCAGGGGGCGCGAACACTGAAGCTTTCTTT. It codes for CASSLSGGANTEAFF.

The V call is TRBV4-1, the J call TRBJ2-7; TRBD2 is a possible D gene (5 bases). The V gene's germline CDR1 is MGHRA and CDR2 YSYEKL. This CDR3 spans 13 amino acids. Trimming took off 0 bases at V and 2 bases at J, with 5 bases between the two ends. In DNA form, the CDR3 reads TGCGCCAGCAGCCAAGAGGAGGCCTACGAGCAGTACTTC. Encoded protein: CASSQEEAYEQYF.